The rows below give T cell receptor beta chains drawn from one sample of a study of blood T cell repertoires in COVID-19. Profiling relied on immunoSEQ multiplex PCR, and the TCRdb table lists in-frame clones only, not all of them. The sample has about 160,000 clones, 80% to 90% seen once. Sequencing used peripheral blood. The receptors here all came from a woman aged 55 to 70 who had recovered from COVID-19. Each CDR3 is given with its conserved first and last residue. The D gene is left open where the match is weak. Clone size is not always given. Where it is, it says once, few, many or a class for expanded clones.

TRBV6-5	TRBJ1-1	-	-	CASSYSTFLNTEAFF	TGTGCCAGCAGTTACTCGACTTTTCTTAACACTGAAGCTTTCTTT
TRBV7-6	TRBJ2-7	-	TRBD2	CASSLGAGGPTF	TGTGCCAGCAGCTTAGGTGCGGGGGGCCCTACCTTC
TRBV6-5	TRBJ1-2	-	TRBD1	CASTNTGGSNYGYTF	TGTGCCAGCACCAATACAGGGGGCTCTAACTATGGCTACACCTTC
TRBV5-1	TRBJ2-4	once	TRBD2	CASGVDLAGAPGNIQYF	TGCGCCAGCGGGGTCGACTTAGCGGGGGCCCCGGGGAACATTCAGTACTTC
TRBV28	TRBJ1-4	-	TRBD1	CASGADRGQRTNEKLFF	TGTGCCAGCGGAGCGGACAGGGGGCAAAGGACTAATGAAAAACTGTTTTTT
TRBV5-4	TRBJ2-5	few	TRBD2	CASSLRRAGGRETQYF	TGTGCCAGCAGCTTGCGGCGAGCGGGGGGGAGAGAGACCCAGTACTTC
TRBV3-1/TRBV3-2	TRBJ2-3	-	-	CASSHTDTQYF	TGTGCCAGCAGTCACACAGATACGCAGTATTTT
TRBV5-6	TRBJ1-4	-	-	CASSNAPQDEKLFF	TGTGCCAGCAGTAACGCCCCGCAGGATGAAAAACTGTTTTTT
TRBV7-9	TRBJ2-6	-	-	CASPPRLGANVLTF	TGTGCCAGCCCACCGAGATTAGGGGCCAACGTCCTGACTTTC
TRBV27	TRBJ2-5	-	TRBD1	CASSLSDRVPETQYF	TGTGCCAGCAGTTTATCAGACAGGGTTCCAGAGACCCAGTACTTC
TRBV18	TRBJ2-5	once	-	CASSPIGETQYF	TGTGCCAGCTCACCGATCGGGGAGACCCAGTACTTC
TRBV5-1	TRBJ2-5	-	-	CASSLIRAETQYF	TGCGCCAGCAGCTTGATCAGGGCGGAGACCCAGTACTTC
TRBV19	TRBJ1-6	-	TRBD1	CASRTGGSPLHF	TGTGCCAGTAGAACAGGGGGATCACCCCTCCACTTT
TRBV2	TRBJ2-7	-	TRBD1	CASSEGTGNHEQYF	TGTGCCAGCAGCGAGGGGACAGGAAACCACGAGCAGTACTTC
TRBV3-1/TRBV3-2	TRBJ2-3	-	TRBD1	CASSSHRGPRADTQYF	TGTGCCAGCAGCTCACACAGGGGCCCGAGGGCAGATACGCAGTATTTT
TRBV24-1	TRBJ2-5	once	TRBD1	CATSDGLTGGLETQYF	TGTGCCACCAGTGATGGACTGACAGGGGGCCTGGAGACCCAGTACTTC
TRBV4-1	TRBJ1-3	-	-	CASSQARPGDTIYF	TGCGCCAGCAGCCAAGCCAGGCCGGGGGACACCATATATTTT
TRBV10-2	TRBJ2-5	once	TRBD2	CASHRDYLNSQETQYF	TGCGCCAGCCACCGGGACTACCTGAACTCCCAAGAGACCCAGTACTTC
TRBV4-1	TRBJ2-7	-	-	CASSQDLPEQYF	TGCGCCAGCAGCCAAGATCTTCCCGAGCAGTACTTC
TRBV25-1	TRBJ2-3	-	-	CASSVLQGRLGTDTQYF	TGTGCCAGCAGTGTTCTTCAGGGGCGCTTGGGCACAGATACGCAGTATTTT
TRBV27	TRBJ1-5	-	-	CASSLTLQGNQPQHF	TGTGCCAGCAGTTTAACCTTACAGGGAAATCAGCCCCAGCATTTT
TRBV6-5	TRBJ2-2	-	TRBD2	CASRAGGGTGELFF	TGTGCCAGCAGGGCGGGGGGGGGCACCGGGGAGCTGTTTTTT
TRBV6-5	TRBJ2-2	-	TRBD2	CASRAGGIGELFF	TGTGCCTCCCGGGCGGGGGGTATCGGGGAGCTGTTTTTT
TRBV14	TRBJ1-2	-	-	CASSQQAVYGYTF	TGTGCCAGCAGCCAACAGGCTGTCTATGGCTACACCTTC
TRBV18	TRBJ1-1	-	-	CASSPRNMGPPNTEAFF	TGTGCCAGCTCACCCAGGAATATGGGTCCCCCGAACACTGAAGCTTTCTTT
TRBV19	TRBJ1-4	-	TRBD1	CASSITYRGTANEKLFF	TGTGCCAGTAGTATAACGTACAGGGGGACGGCTAATGAAAAACTGTTTTTT
TRBV4-1	TRBJ1-2	-	TRBD1	CASSPRTGKGYTF	TGCGCCAGCAGCCCCCGGACAGGGAAGGGCTACACCTTC
TRBV19	TRBJ1-5	-	TRBD1	CASQSGTGQAGNQPQHF	TGTGCCAGTCAATCCGGGACAGGGCAGGCCGGCAATCAGCCCCAGCATTTT
TRBV18	TRBJ2-7	-	-	CASSPISFAGESYEQYF	TGTGCCAGCTCACCCATTAGTTTTGCAGGGGAATCCTACGAGCAGTACTTC
TRBV10-2	TRBJ2-5	-	TRBD1	CASSGTGVEETQYF	TGCGCCAGCAGCGGGACAGGGGTCGAGGAGACCCAGTACTTC
TRBV7-8	TRBJ2-5	-	TRBD1	CATGDRGGEETQYF	TGTGCCACGGGGGACAGGGGAGGTGAGGAGACCCAGTACTTC
TRBV12-3/TRBV12-4	TRBJ1-1	-	TRBD1	CASNWDRPTEAFF	TGTGCCAGCAATTGGGACAGACCCACTGAAGCTTTCTTT
TRBV5-1	TRBJ2-4	-	-	CASSLTGTPGSIQYF	TGCGCCAGCAGCTTGACCGGGACCCCCGGGAGCATTCAGTACTTC
TRBV2	TRBJ2-1	-	TRBD1	CASSDGTGKWNEQFF	TGTGCCAGCAGCGATGGGACAGGGAAGTGGAATGAGCAGTTCTTC
TRBV5-1	TRBJ2-7	-	-	CASSPGGGNYEQYF	TGCGCCAGCAGCCCGGGCGGGGGCAACTACGAGCAGTACTTC
TRBV5-6	TRBJ2-4	-	-	CASSSLRNIQYF	TGTGCCAGCAGCTCCCTCCGAAACATTCAGTACTTC